This is a list of T cell receptor beta chains from one sample in a study of radiation and T cells in renal cell carcinoma. TCRdb's table, derived via immunoSEQ multiplex PCR, lists solely in-frame clones and lacks some. The table has under 150,000 clones, approximately 75% seen once. This material consisted of blood, taken from a patient whose treatment included radiotherapy and nephrectomy. Receptors originate from an older woman with renal cell carcinoma. Both conserved end residues are part of each CDR3. A D gene is named only where the DNA matches it firmly. The size of a clone is reported for some rows only, either as once, few or many, or as a class for expanded clones.

D gene	CDR3 length	clone size	V gene	J gene	CDR3 protein	CDR3 DNA
.	11	.	TRBV5-1	TRBJ2-7	CASSLGRGLNF	TGCGCCAGCAGCTTAGGAAGGGGGTTGAACTTC
TRBD1	16	few	TRBV7-9	TRBJ1-4	CASSSVGGTGGEKLFF	TGTGCCAGCAGCTCCGTAGGCGGGACAGGGGGGGAAAAACTGTTTTTT
.	13	.	TRBV5-1	TRBJ2-1	CASSLGRRNEQFF	TGCGCCAGCAGCTTGGGACGAAGAAATGAGCAGTTCTTC
.	12	.	TRBV10-3	TRBJ1-1	CAIGKGNTEAFF	TGTGCCATCGGGAAGGGGAACACTGAAGCTTTCTTT
TRBD2	13	.	TRBV19	TRBJ2-1	CASRSGGVFVQFF	TGTGCCAGTAGGAGCGGGGGGGTTTTCGTGCAGTTCTTC
TRBD1	16	.	TRBV7-9	TRBJ1-5	CASSSTGGSGNQPQHF	TGTGCCAGCAGTTCGACAGGGGGCTCGGGCAATCAGCCCCAGCATTTT
.	13	.	TRBV19	TRBJ2-7	CASSPGGGYEQYF	TGTGCCAGTAGTCCAGGGGGGGGTTACGAGCAGTACTTC
.	11	.	TRBV19	TRBJ2-1	CASSGWGEQFF	TGTGCCAGTAGTGGCTGGGGTGAGCAGTTCTTC
TRBD1	16	.	TRBV15	TRBJ2-3	CATSRGRGRETDTQYF	TGTGCCACCAGCAGAGGCAGGGGGCGAGAGACAGATACGCAGTATTTT
.	13	.	TRBV6-5	TRBJ1-1	CASSYSYSTEAFF	TGTGCCAGCAGTTACTCCTATTCAACTGAAGCTTTCTTT
TRBD2	13	.	TRBV11-3	TRBJ2-7	CASSPGTSGEQYF	TGTGCCAGCAGCCCCGGGACTAGCGGCGAGCAGTACTTC
.	13	.	TRBV28	TRBJ1-1	CASSLRKSGEAFF	TGTGCCAGCAGTTTGAGGAAGTCTGGTGAAGCTTTCTTT
.	14	.	TRBV5-4	TRBJ2-5	CASSFPGFQETQYF	TGTGCCAGCAGCTTTCCAGGGTTCCAAGAGACCCAGTACTTC
.	10	.	TRBV28	TRBJ1-2	CASSQVGYTF	TGTGCCAGCAGCCAGGTCGGCTACACCTTC
.	14	.	TRBV6-5	TRBJ1-6	CASSLGHYNSPLHF	TGTGCCAGCAGTTTGGGACACTATAATTCACCCCTCCACTTT
TRBD1	14	.	TRBV5-1	TRBJ2-5	CASSRTGAGETQYF	TGCGCCAGCAGCAGGACAGGGGCGGGGGAGACCCAGTACTTC
.	13	.	TRBV19	TRBJ1-2	CASSIFGVYGYTF	TGTGCCAGTAGTATATTCGGAGTCTATGGCTACACCTTC
.	15	.	TRBV19	TRBJ1-3	CASSEDLASGNTIYF	TGTGCCAGTAGTGAGGACCTAGCCTCTGGAAACACCATATATTTT
TRBD2	16	.	TRBV19	TRBJ2-2	CATRPTSGSSRGELFF	TGTGCCACCCGGCCGACTAGCGGGAGTTCTCGCGGGGAGCTGTTTTTT
TRBD1	18	.	TRBV28	TRBJ2-7	CASSVGQGAWLKEYEQYF	TGTGCCAGCAGTGTGGGACAGGGGGCCTGGTTAAAAGAGTACGAGCAGTACTTC
.	16	.	TRBV5-6	TRBJ1-1	CASSFYSAAGGTEAFF	TGTGCCAGCAGCTTCTATTCGGCAGCGGGTGGGACTGAAGCTTTCTTT
.	14	.	TRBV5-1	TRBJ1-2	CASSLDARSYGYTF	TGCGCCAGCAGCTTGGATGCGCGGTCCTATGGCTACACCTTC
.	14	.	TRBV6-1	TRBJ1-1	CASSDETADTEAFF	TGTGCCAGCAGTGACGAGACAGCCGACACTGAAGCTTTCTTT
.	14	.	TRBV5-1	TRBJ1-1	CASSLAGMNTEAFF	TGCGCCAGCAGCTTGGCAGGGATGAACACTGAAGCTTTCTTT
TRBD2	14	.	TRBV7-9	TRBJ2-1	CASRLAGDRNEQFF	TGTGCCAGCAGGCTAGCGGGAGATCGCAATGAGCAGTTCTTC
.	13	.	TRBV29-1	TRBJ2-3	CSVEDHGGNTQYF	TGCAGCGTTGAAGATCATGGGGGAAATACGCAGTATTTT
.	14	few	TRBV5-6	TRBJ2-2	CASSRDVGGGELFF	TGTGCCAGCAGCCGGGACGTGGGGGGCGGGGAGCTGTTTTTT
.	15	many	TRBV18	TRBJ2-7	CASSPMRGAGYEQYF	TGTGCCAGCTCACCAATGAGGGGAGCGGGCTACGAGCAGTACTTC
TRBD1	12	.	TRBV29-1	TRBJ2-7	CRGQVMGYEQYF	TGCCGCGGACAGGTAATGGGCTACGAGCAGTACTTC